Below are 8 T cell receptor beta chains sequenced from a single sample in a study of OX40 agonist ivuxolimab in advanced cancers. Generated by immunoSEQ multiplex PCR, the TCRdb table keeps only in-frame clones and is missing some. The table has fewer than 80,000 clones, about 88% seen once. The source was CD4+ or CD8+ T cells sorted from blood, collected in a trial of the OX40 agonist ivuxolimab. Source of these receptors: an adult with an advanced solid tumor such as melanoma, head and neck, liver or kidney cancer.

Points on this clone: Other DNA sequences in the same sample also yield this CDR3. The rearrangement uses TRBV18 and TRBJ1-1; D remains ambiguous. CDR3 length: 13 amino acids. Germline values: CDR1 KGHSH, CDR2 LQKENI. V was cut by 3 bases and J by 1 base, with 6 bases left in between. CDR3: CASSPQKNTEAFF. CDR3 bases: TGTGCCAGCTCACCTCAGAAGAACACTGAAGCTTTCTTT.

The chain has TRBV14 and TRBJ2-7; the D is unclear. Germline CDR1 and CDR2: SGHDN and FVKESK. V lost 7 bases to trimming and J lost 5 bases, with 15 bases between them. The CDR3 totals 13 residues. CDR3 region: CASKAWQSNEQYF. DNA of the CDR3: TGTGCCAGCAAAGCGTGGCAGTCAAACGAGCAGTACTTC.

The sample holds a few counts of this clone. This chain links TRBV2 with TRBJ1-1; D is unresolved. The CDR3 length is 14 residues. Deletions cut 6 bases from V and 3 bases from J, with 14 bases between. Germline assignment: CDR1 SNHLY and CDR2 FYNNEI. CDR3 sequence reads: CASRISPQDTEAFF. The CDR3 bases are TGTGCCAGCAGGATATCACCCCAAGACACTGAAGCTTTCTTT.

The rearrangement uses TRBV5-4 and TRBJ2-5; 9 bases are a match to TRBD2. The germline CDR1 and CDR2 sequences are SGHNT and YYREEE (reference sequence). The CDR3 has 17 amino acids. Germline trimming cut 0 bases from V and 4 bases from J; bases unmatched to any gene: 10. The CDR3 sequence: CASSLGGRGTSPETQYF. CDR3 nucleotide sequence: TGTGCCAGCAGCTTGGGGGGCCGCGGGACTAGCCCAGAGACCCAGTACTTC.

V and J are TRBV18 and TRBJ1-5, with TRBD1 identical over 9 bases. Germline values: CDR1 KGHSH, CDR2 LQKENI. Germline trimming cut 6 bases from V and 4 bases from J; bases unmatched to any gene: 7. The CDR3 sequence is 15 residues long. The CDR3 sequence is CASSPGQGSNQPQHF. The CDR3 coding sequence is TGTGCCAGCTCTCCCGGACAGGGGAGTAATCAGCCCCAGCATTTT.

The chain employs TRBV11-3 and TRBJ2-2; D not resolved. Trimming removed 2 bases at V and 6 bases at J, with 7 bases between. The CDR3 covers 13 residues. Germline CDR1 SGHNT, CDR2 YENEEA. CDR3 in DNA: TGTGCCAGCAGCTTACTGGGTCCCGGGGAGCTGTTTTTT. Its protein is CASSLLGPGELFF. The complete variable domain, with remaining parts taken from reference TRBV11-3 and TRBJ2-2, reads EAGVVQSPRYKIIEKKQPVAFWCNPISGHNTLYWYLQNLGQGPELLIRYENEEAVDDSQLPKDRFSAERLKGVDSTLKIQPAELGDSAVYLCASSLLGPGELFFGEGSRLTVL.

V gene TRBV7-6 combines with J gene TRBJ2-2, with 12 bases fitting TRBD2. With V trimmed by 3 bases and J by 6 bases, 8 bases remained unmatched. The germline V gene encodes CDR1 SGHVS and CDR2 FNYEAQ. The CDR3 is 17 amino acids. The CDR3 sequence: CASSLTSGRGGAGELFF. The CDR3 DNA is TGTGCCAGCAGCTTGACTAGCGGGAGAGGGGGCGCCGGGGAGCTGTTTTTT.

The chain recombines TRBV10-3 with TRBJ1-1; possible D gene TRBD1, 6 bases. Germline values: CDR1 ENHRY, CDR2 SYGVKD. Deletions cut 6 bases from V and 4 bases from J, with 15 bases between. The length of the CDR3 is 14 residues. The CDR3 reads CAISPYRAGTEAFF. The CDR3 coding sequence is TGTGCCATCAGCCCATACAGGGCCGGCACTGAAGCTTTCTTT.